These 32 T cell receptor beta chains were all obtained from the same sample, sequenced in a study of T cells in tuberculosis. TCRdb's copy holds only in-frame clones and misses some; the assay was immunoSEQ multiplex PCR. The sample holds under 40,000 clones, roughly 88% seen once. As for time point: new active TB diagnosis, blood taken before or within 7 days of starting treatment. Sequenced here: PBMCs, sampled at tuberculosis diagnosis. The source of these receptors is an adult with tuberculosis.

The chain joins TRBV6-6 to TRBJ1-1; D might be TRBD1 (6 bases). V was cut by 6 bases and J by 4 bases, with 15 bases left in between. The CDR3 is 14 residues long. From germline, CDR1 is MNHNY and CDR2 SVGAGI (reference sequence). In DNA, the CDR3 is TGTGCCAGCAGGGACAGCGGGGGACCCACTGAAGCTTTCTTT. Its protein is CASRDSGGPTEAFF.

This chain connects TRBV18 to TRBJ2-7; tentative D call: TRBD1 (6 bases). CDR3 length: 12 residues. Germline V gives CDR1 KGHSH, CDR2 LQKENI. Trimming shortened V by 9 bases and J by 7 bases, and 16 bases separated the two germline ends. The CDR3: CASRRGPGEQYF. The DNA for the CDR3 is TGTGCCAGTCGCAGGGGCCCAGGGGAGCAGTACTTC.

J is TRBJ1-2 and V is TRBV9; D not resolved. The CDR3 has 15 amino acids. CDR1 and CDR2 (germline): SGDLS, YYNGEE. The V end was cut by 0 bases, the J end by 2 bases, with 11 bases between. The CDR3 DNA sequence: TGTGCCAGCAGCGTAGCCGGGGAATCAAACTATGGCTACACCTTC. It codes for CASSVAGESNYGYTF.

The V call is TRBV19, the J call TRBJ2-7; D is perhaps TRBD2 (6 bases). The CDR3 is 9 amino acids. The germline CDR1 and CDR2 sequences are LNHDA and SQIVND (reference sequence). V gave up 11 bases and J gave up 7 bases, with 9 bases separating them. The CDR3 loop reads CASGEEQYF. CDR3 bases: TGTGCCTCGGGGGAAGAGCAGTACTTC.

Within the sample, this clone is medium-sized. The chain is built from TRBV7-9 and TRBJ2-7; 9 bases are shared with TRBD2. The CDR3 sequence is 17 residues long. The V gene end was trimmed by 5 bases and the J gene end by 4 bases; junction bases not matched to a gene: 15. The germline V gene encodes CDR1 SEHNR and CDR2 FQNEAQ (reference sequence). The DNA of the CDR3 is TGTGCCAGCAGCCCATTTAAGGGAGCGGGAGGTATATACGAGCAGTACTTC. Translating it yields CASSPFKGAGGIYEQYF.

This clone was counted once. The genes are TRBV10-2 and TRBJ2-1; D is unresolved. Germline V gene lookup returns CDR1 WSHSY and CDR2 SAAADI. V was shortened by 4 bases and J by 5 bases, with 9 bases between the two germline ends. The CDR3 is 13 amino acids. The CDR3 region has the DNA TGCGCCAGCAGTGTGGGCCCGAACAATGAGCAGTTCTTC. It yields the protein CASSVGPNNEQFF.

In its sample, this clone was seen a few times. The chain is built from TRBV5-4 and TRBJ1-1, with D uncertain. Germline CDR1 is SGHNT and CDR2 is YYREEE (reference sequence). V dropped 1 base and J dropped 1 base, with 8 bases sitting between them. CDR3 size: 14 residues. CDR3 region: CASSLRAGNTEAFF. CDR3 coding DNA: TGTGCCAGCAGCTTGAGGGCGGGGAACACTGAAGCTTTCTTT.

The rearrangement joins TRBV7-8 to TRBJ1-1; D gene ambiguous. The CDR3 spans 11 residues. Trimming stripped 3 bases from V and 8 bases from J, with 7 bases between. The germline gives CDR1 SGHVS, CDR2 FQNEAQ. CDR3 region: CASSFATEAFF. The CDR3 DNA reads as TGTGCCAGCAGCTTTGCGACAGAAGCTTTCTTT.

The J gene is TRBJ2-2, the V gene TRBV9; 7 bases match TRBD1. This CDR3 has 16 amino acids. Germline V lookup: CDR1 SGDLS, CDR2 YYNGEE. V was pared by 0 bases and J by 0 bases, with 2 bases of the junction left unmatched. CDR3 DNA: TGTGCCAGCAGCGTAGACCAGGGGGCGAACACCGGGGAGCTGTTTTTT. It specifies CASSVDQGANTGELFF.

This sequence joins TRBV7-2 and TRBJ2-2; D gene unclear. Germline CDR1 and CDR2: SGHTA and FQGNSA. The V end lost 5 bases, the J end lost 1 base, and 8 bases lay between the germline ends. The CDR3 extends over 14 amino acids. CDR3 nucleotides: TGTGCCAGCAGCCAAAACTGGAACACCGGGGAGCTGTTTTTT. Translating it yields CASSQNWNTGELFF.

This clone was picked up a small number of times. The DNA of the CDR3 is TGTGCCAGCAGCCAAGAGAGATCCCTCTCTGGAAACACCATATATTTT. This sequence encodes CASSQERSLSGNTIYF. This sequence joins TRBV14 and TRBJ1-3; no definite D call. This CDR3 region has 16 residues. The germline V gene has CDR1 SGHDN and CDR2 FVKESK. V was trimmed by 0 bases and J by 0 bases, leaving 9 bases between them.

V gene TRBV5-1 combines with J gene TRBJ2-7; 8 nucleotides match TRBD2. The V segment lost 4 bases and the J segment 6 bases; nucleotides outside the gene matches: 6. Germline V gives CDR1 SGHRS, CDR2 YFSETQ. The CDR3 is 13 amino acids. CDR3 DNA: TGCGCCAGCAGCCCGCCCGGGGGGGGCGAGCAGTACTTC. Amino acids: CASSPPGGGEQYF.

This chain uses TRBV9 with TRBJ2-7; 7 nucleotides align to TRBD1. The V gene's germline CDR1 is SGDLS and CDR2 YYNGEE. There are 16 residues in the CDR3. The ends lost 2 bases at V and 0 bases at J; junction bases unmatched: 8. The CDR3 region is CASSVGDRLISYEQYF. The CDR3 DNA reads TGTGCCAGCAGCGTTGGGGACAGACTGATCTCCTACGAGCAGTACTTC. The complete variable domain, with remaining parts taken from reference TRBV9 and TRBJ2-7, reads DSGVTQTPKHLITATGQRVTLRCSPRSGDLSVYWYQQSLDQGLQFLIQYYNGEERAKGNILERFSAQQFPDLHSELNLSSLELGDSALYFCASSVGDRLISYEQYFGPGTRLTVT.

The V gene is TRBV28, the J gene TRBJ1-1; D gene ambiguous. Germline CDR1 is MDHEN and CDR2 is SYDVKM. The CDR3 totals 12 residues. The ends were cut back, 4 bases at V and 1 base at J, with 4 bases in the middle. The CDR3 DNA reads TGTGCCAGCAGTTCCGGGAACACTGAAGCTTTCTTT. It codes for CASSSGNTEAFF.

The CDR3 DNA reads TGTGCCAGTAGTATGGGGCCGAGGTACGAGCAGTACTTC. It codes for CASSMGPRYEQYF. The J gene is TRBJ2-7, the V gene TRBV19; tentatively, D is TRBD1 (5 bases). Trimming stripped 3 bases from V and 4 bases from J, with 10 bases between. Germline CDR1 is LNHDA and CDR2 is SQIVND (reference sequence). CDR3 size: 13 residues.

The V call is TRBV28, the J call TRBJ2-5; the match to TRBD1 covers 7 bases. Per the germline V gene, CDR1 is MDHEN and CDR2 is SYDVKM. The junction had 4 bases not matched to a gene; V was cut back by 4 bases and J by 2 bases. The CDR3 contains 14 residues. The CDR3 DNA reads as TGTGCCAGCAGTTCCGGACAGGCTCAAGAGACCCAGTACTTC. The encoded protein is CASSSGQAQETQYF.

The chain combines TRBV28 with TRBJ1-5; 9 bases line up with TRBD1. CDR1 and CDR2 from the germline V gene are MDHEN and SYDVKM. V shed 9 bases and J 6 bases; nucleotides not matched to a gene: 15. The CDR3 loop spans 16 amino acids. CDR3 nucleotides: TGTGCCAGTTCGGCTCCGGGACAGGGAATCGGTCAGCCCCAGCATTTT. It is translated as CASSAPGQGIGQPQHF.

The DNA of the CDR3 is TGTGCCAGCAGTGAACTCGGGGATAAGCAGTACTTC. Its translation is CASSELGDKQYF. This chain links TRBV2 with TRBJ2-7; D is perhaps TRBD2 (5 bases). Per the germline V gene, CDR1 is SNHLY and CDR2 is FYNNEI. The V end lost 2 bases, the J end lost 8 bases, and 10 bases lay between the germline ends. The CDR3 has 12 residues.

In its sample, this clone was seen a few times. J is TRBJ2-2 and V is TRBV6-4; D perhaps matches TRBD1 (5 bases). The CDR3 is made up of 16 amino acids. Between the trimmed V and J ends, which lost 0 bases and 1 base, there was a span of 9 bases. Germline V lookup: CDR1 MRHNA, CDR2 SNTAGT. DNA of the CDR3: TGTGCCAGCAGTGACTCTGGGCAGGGGAACACCGGGGAGCTGTTTTTT. Translating it yields CASSDSGQGNTGELFF.

This rearrangement joins TRBV5-1 to TRBJ2-2, with TRBD1 identical over 7 bases. Germline V gives CDR1 SGHRS, CDR2 YFSETQ. After removal of 5 bases from V and 3 bases from J, the junction contained 10 bases not matched to a gene. The CDR3 has 16 amino acids. CDR3 protein: CASRPLDREYTGELFF. The CDR3 DNA reads as TGCGCCAGCAGACCACTCGACAGGGAATACACCGGGGAGCTGTTTTTT.

The V call is TRBV14, the J call TRBJ2-3; 8 bases are a match to TRBD1. V gave up 2 bases and J gave up 4 bases; unmatched junction bases: 8. The CDR3 is made up of 16 amino acids. Germline V gene data show CDR1 as SGHDN and CDR2 as FVKESK. Written as DNA, the CDR3 is TGTGCCAGCAGCCAACTCGGGACAGGTGGGGCAGATACGCAGTATTTT. Amino acid sequence: CASSQLGTGGADTQYF.

The chain employs TRBV7-3 and TRBJ2-1; 14 bases align to TRBD2. Unmatched junction bases numbered 6, after V lost 5 bases and J lost 9 bases. This CDR3 has 15 residues. Germline CDR1 and CDR2: SGHTA and FQGTGA. CDR3 loop: CASSQGTSGGGEQFF. The CDR3 nucleotides read TGTGCCAGCAGCCAGGGGACTAGCGGGGGCGGTGAGCAGTTCTTC.

The chain carries TRBV7-2 and TRBJ2-5, with D tentatively TRBD1 (6 bases). There are 15 residues in the CDR3. CDR1 and CDR2 from the germline V gene are SGHTA and FQGNSA. Deletions cut 5 bases from V and 0 bases from J, with 13 bases between. The CDR3 here is CASSPTGQYQETQYF. CDR3 DNA: TGTGCCAGCAGCCCCACCGGACAGTACCAAGAGACCCAGTACTTC.

The chain couples TRBV5-5 to TRBJ2-3; 10 bases map to TRBD1. Per germline, CDR1 SGHKS and CDR2 YYEKEE (reference sequence). This CDR3 contains 15 residues. The ends lost 4 bases at V and 5 bases at J; junction bases unmatched: 7. CDR3 sequence (DNA): TGTGCCAGCAGCCCAGACAGGGGGCGGGGAGATACGCAGTATTTT. Protein product: CASSPDRGRGDTQYF.

The rearrangement joins TRBV11-2 to TRBJ1-3, with TRBD1 matching 11 bases. CDR3 length equals 16 residues. Per germline, CDR1 SGHAT and CDR2 FQNNGV. Unmatched junction bases numbered 7, after V lost 5 bases and J lost 4 bases. The CDR3 loop is CASSPGQGAGGNTIYF. CDR3 DNA: TGTGCCAGCAGCCCAGGACAGGGGGCTGGCGGAAACACCATATATTTT.

The J gene is TRBJ2-2, the V gene TRBV18; 8 nucleotides agree with TRBD1. The V gene's germline CDR1 is KGHSH and CDR2 LQKENI. With V trimmed by 4 bases and J by 5 bases, 6 bases remained unmatched. CDR3 length: 15 amino acids. CDR3: CASSQLDRATGELFF. CDR3 in DNA: TGTGCCAGCTCACAACTGGACAGGGCAACCGGGGAGCTGTTTTTT.

The chain recombines TRBV10-3 with TRBJ2-1; no reliable D call. Germline assignment: CDR1 ENHRY and CDR2 SYGVKD. The V and J ends lost 5 bases and 5 bases respectively, with 7 bases between them. There are 12 residues in the CDR3. The CDR3 reads CAISHENNEQFF. Written as DNA, the CDR3 is TGTGCCATCAGTCACGAGAACAATGAGCAGTTCTTC.

The chain uses TRBV5-4 and TRBJ2-2; 10 positions match TRBD2. The germline V gene encodes CDR1 SGHNT and CDR2 YYREEE (reference sequence). The junction had 10 bases not matched to a gene; V was cut back by 0 bases and J by 5 bases. The CDR3 spans 18 residues. CDR3 nucleotide sequence: TGTGCCAGCAGCTTGGAGCCTAGCGGGGGCCATCAAACCGGGGAGCTGTTTTTT. This encodes CASSLEPSGGHQTGELFF.

This clone is categorized as medium-sized. The chain combines TRBV7-3 with TRBJ1-2; 10 bases line up with TRBD1. Per germline, CDR1 SGHTA and CDR2 FQGTGA. The CDR3 runs to 13 residues. The trim removed 6 bases at V and 8 bases at J, leaving 6 bases unmatched. The CDR3 protein is CASSYDRGRGYTF. The CDR3 DNA is TGTGCCAGCAGTTACGACAGGGGGCGAGGCTACACCTTC.

The chain combines TRBV5-1 with TRBJ1-2; D perhaps matches TRBD1 (5 bases). Looked up from germline, CDR1 is SGHRS and CDR2 is YFSETQ. The V gene lost 3 bases and the J gene lost 5 bases, with 11 bases spanning the gap. The CDR3 totals 13 residues. DNA for the CDR3: TGCGCCAGCAGCTCAGACAGTCCTTATGGCTACACCTTC. Translated, it gives CASSSDSPYGYTF. Combining the CDR3 with reference TRBV5-1 and TRBJ1-2 gives the whole variable domain KAGVTQTPRYLIKTRGQQVTLSCSPISGHRSVSWYQQTPGQGLQFLFEYFSETQRNKGNFPGRFSGRQFSNSRSEMNVSTLELGDSALYLCASSSDSPYGYTFGSGTRLTVV.

About this clone itself: The same CDR3 also results from other DNA sequences found in this sample. V gene TRBV20-1 combines with J gene TRBJ2-7; the D gene is possibly TRBD2 (5 bases). Looked up from germline, CDR1 is DFQATT and CDR2 is SNEGSKA (reference sequence). CDR3 length: 11 residues. Deletions cut 4 bases from V and 1 base from J, with 5 bases between. DNA of the CDR3: TGCAGTGCTACGGGATCCTACGAGCAGTACTTC. Residues: CSATGSYEQYF.

This chain uses TRBV4-1 with TRBJ2-5; 11 bases are shared with TRBD2. The V gene's germline CDR1 is MGHRA and CDR2 YSYEKL. With V trimmed by 1 base and J by 5 bases, 6 bases remained unmatched. The CDR3 runs 16 residues. In DNA, the CDR3 is TGCGCCAGCAGCCAAGCTCTGAGACTAGCGGGGGAGACCCAGTACTTC. Residues: CASSQALRLAGETQYF.